The clone carrying this T cell receptor (beta chain) came up once. Libraries were prepared by immunoSEQ multiplex PCR; TCRdb keeps only in-frame clonotypes and omits some of them. The sample lists approximately 92,000 clones; approximately 85% were seen once. This sample was included in a study of identifying expanded T cells in peripheral blood. The CDR3 is 16 amino acids. Germline V gene lookup returns CDR1 SEHNR and CDR2 FQNEAQ (reference sequence). The germline V and J ends were trimmed by 5 bases and 0 bases, with 14 bases remaining between them. J is TRBJ1-5 and V is TRBV7-9; D gene ambiguous. The sequence derives from a person aged 18 to 70 in good health. The source material was blood. In DNA, the CDR3 is TGTGCCAGCAGCCCCCCTGGGCGGTATAGCAATCAGCCCCAGCATTTT. This sequence encodes CASSPPGRYSNQPQHF.